Below, 20 T cell receptor beta chains from the same sample are listed, as sequenced in a study of T cell responses to AZD1222 COVID-19 vaccine. TCRdb's table, derived via immunoSEQ multiplex PCR, lists solely in-frame clones and lacks some. The sample contains 110,000 to 150,000 clones, approximately 90% of which appear only once. The specimen was peripheral blood, collected 28 days after the second AZD1222 dose. The receptors come from an adult who received the AZD1222 COVID-19 vaccine.

The rearrangement links TRBV9 to TRBJ1-2, with D tentatively TRBD1 (5 bases). The CDR3 is made up of 14 amino acids. The germline gives CDR1 SGDLS, CDR2 YYNGEE. V shed 0 bases and J shed 7 bases, with 13 bases lying between them. The CDR3 sequence is CASSVDGRESGYTF. DNA of the CDR3: TGTGCCAGCAGCGTAGACGGCAGGGAGAGTGGCTACACCTTC. Full variable domain (missing parts from reference TRBV9 and TRBJ1-2): DSGVTQTPKHLITATGQRVTLRCSPRSGDLSVYWYQQSLDQGLQFLIQYYNGEERAKGNILERFSAQQFPDLHSELNLSSLELGDSALYFCASSVDGRESGYTFGSGTRLTVV.

This rearrangement joins TRBV11-2 to TRBJ1-6; D unclear. The germline gives CDR1 SGHAT, CDR2 FQNNGV. Trimming removed 6 bases from V and 7 bases from J, with 7 bases in between. This CDR3 has 12 amino acids. The CDR3 loop is CASSVHNSPLHF. In DNA, the CDR3 is TGTGCCAGCAGTGTCCACAATTCACCCCTCCACTTT.

This chain uses TRBV5-6 with TRBJ1-2; TRBD1 matches at 7 bases. Germline lookup yields CDR1 SGHDT and CDR2 YYEEEE. This CDR3 comprises 14 residues. The J segment lost 5 bases and the V segment lost 4 bases, leaving 8 bases of the junction unmatched. The CDR3 is CASSQDRVEYGYTF. CDR3 DNA: TGTGCCAGCAGCCAAGACAGGGTCGAATATGGCTACACCTTC.

The rearrangement joins TRBV10-3 to TRBJ2-5, with D perhaps matching TRBD2 (6 bases). Trimming removed 0 bases from V and 5 bases from J, with 13 bases in between. Germline CDR1 is ENHRY and CDR2 is SYGVKD. This CDR3 has 15 residues. The DNA of the CDR3 is TGTGCCATCAGTGAGTCTGGAGGGGTGTTGGAGACCCAGTACTTC. Translated, it gives CAISESGGVLETQYF.

The V call is TRBV25-1, the J call TRBJ1-1; D possibly corresponds to TRBD1 (5 bases). The germline V and J ends were trimmed by 6 bases and 1 base, with 9 bases remaining between them. Germline V gene lookup returns CDR1 MGHDK and CDR2 SYGVNS. The CDR3 loop spans 13 amino acids. This CDR3 reads CASRAGWNTEAFF. DNA of the CDR3: TGTGCCAGCAGGGCAGGGTGGAACACTGAAGCTTTCTTT.

CDR3 in amino acids: CASSPHRDDNSPLHF. DNA of the CDR3: TGTGCCAGCAGCCCCCACAGGGATGATAATTCACCCCTCCACTTT. The chain uses TRBV3-1 (or the pseudogene TRBV3-2) and TRBJ1-6; a possible D gene is TRBD1 (6 bases). V lost 4 bases and J lost 5, with 12 bases in between. The germline V gene has CDR1 LGHDT and CDR2 YNNKEL (reference sequence). This CDR3 is 15 amino acids long.

The chain has TRBV6-5 and TRBJ1-2, with 7 nucleotides matching TRBD1. The CDR3 is made up of 14 amino acids. V dropped 2 bases and J dropped 7; count of bases not matched to a gene: 7. The germline V gene encodes CDR1 MNHEY and CDR2 SVGAGI. The CDR3 DNA follows: TGTGCCAGCAGTTACCGGGACAGCGGGAGTGGCTACACCTTC. As protein: CASSYRDSGSGYTF.

This rearrangement joins TRBV30 to TRBJ1-2; possible D gene TRBD1, 6 bases. The germline gives CDR1 GTSNPN, CDR2 SVGIG (reference sequence). Trimming left V 0 bases short and J 4 bases short, with 12 bases between. The CDR3 is 14 amino acids. The CDR3, as DNA: TGTGCCTGGAGTGTGGGGGGGCCAGGCTATGGCTACACCTTC. The encoded protein is CAWSVGGPGYGYTF.

The rearrangement joins TRBV5-4 to TRBJ2-3; 9 bases are a match to TRBD2. There are 15 residues in the CDR3. Germline assignment: CDR1 SGHNT and CDR2 YYREEE (reference sequence). V shed 4 bases, J shed 1 base, and the junction held 4 bases outside the gene matches. DNA for the CDR3: TGTGCCAGCAGCGCGGGGGGGCCAGGCACAGATACGCAGTATTTT. Translated: CASSAGGPGTDTQYF.

The chain couples TRBV5-1 to TRBJ2-7, with D unresolved. The V and J ends lost 2 bases and 0 bases respectively, with 9 bases between them. CDR1 SGHRS and CDR2 YFSETQ come from the germline V gene. The CDR3 length is 14 residues. CDR3 sequence (DNA): TGCGCCAGCAGCTTACGTAGTAGCTCCTACGAGCAGTACTTC. It specifies CASSLRSSSYEQYF.

The chain recombines TRBV30 with TRBJ1-3; unclear D gene. Trimming pared 5 bases from V and 7 bases from J, leaving 21 bases between. The CDR3 loop spans 15 amino acids. Germline V gives CDR1 GTSNPN, CDR2 SVGIG (reference sequence). The CDR3 here is CAWVTLPAAGNTIYF. Written as DNA, the CDR3 is TGTGCCTGGGTCACACTTCCGGCCGCCGGGAACACCATATATTTT. Full variable domain (rest looked up from reference TRBV30 and TRBJ1-3): SQTIHQWPATLVQPVGSPLSLECTVEGTSNPNLYWYRQAAGRGLQLLFYSVGIGQISSEVPQNLSASRPQDRQFILSSKKLLLSDSGFYLCAWVTLPAAGNTIYFGEGSWLTVV.

V and J are TRBV28 and TRBJ1-2; 9 nucleotides match TRBD1. This CDR3 comprises 16 residues. Per the germline V gene, CDR1 is MDHEN and CDR2 is SYDVKM. The J segment lost 4 bases and the V segment lost 5 bases, leaving 11 bases of the junction unmatched. The CDR3 DNA reads TGTGCCAGCAGTACCATACCGACAGGGGGATTCTATGGCTACACCTTC. It codes for CASSTIPTGGFYGYTF.

This rearrangement joins TRBV6-5 to TRBJ1-1, with a possible D match to TRBD1 (5 bases). The CDR3 sequence is 13 residues long. Between the trimmed V and J ends, which lost 10 bases and 6 bases, there was a span of 18 bases. The V gene's germline CDR1 is MNHEY and CDR2 SVGAGI. CDR3 in amino acids: CATAQLGLAEAFF. The DNA for the CDR3 is TGTGCCACCGCGCAACTGGGACTCGCTGAAGCTTTCTTT.

The gene calls are TRBV5-5 and TRBJ2-3, with 7 bases matching TRBD2. Trimming removed 3 bases from V and 4 bases from J; junction bases left unmatched: 8. The CDR3 has 15 residues. Germline CDR1 SGHKS, CDR2 YYEKEE (reference sequence). CDR3 in amino acids: CASSSRGSTSDTQYF. The CDR3 DNA follows: TGTGCCAGCAGCTCTCGCGGGAGTACGTCAGATACGCAGTATTTT.

This chain links TRBV6-5 with TRBJ2-7, with D possibly called TRBD1 or TRBD2 (5 bases each). Per the germline V gene, CDR1 is MNHEY and CDR2 is SVGAGI. V lost 8 bases to trimming and J lost 2 bases, with 16 bases between them. This CDR3 contains 14 residues. CDR3 in DNA: TGTGCCAGCGACCCCGGGACGGAACCCTACGAGCAGTACTTC. Encoded protein: CASDPGTEPYEQYF.

V and J are TRBV11-3 and TRBJ2-2, with D perhaps TRBD1 or TRBD2 (6 bases each). The CDR3 spans 14 residues. The V and J ends lost 4 bases and 4 bases respectively, with 10 bases between them. Per the germline V gene, CDR1 is SGHNT and CDR2 is YENEEA. The CDR3 loop is CASSSPGATGELFF. The CDR3 bases are TGTGCCAGCAGCTCTCCGGGGGCCACCGGGGAGCTGTTTTTT.

The J gene is TRBJ1-1, the V gene TRBV9; maybe TRBD1 (6 bases). The CDR3 contains 15 residues. V was pared by 4 bases and J by 1 base, with 14 bases between. Germline CDR1 reads SGDLS; CDR2 reads YYNGEE. The DNA of the CDR3 is TGTGCCAGCAGCTCCCAGGGGCAGGGGAACACTGAAGCTTTCTTT. Amino acid sequence: CASSSQGQGNTEAFF.

The genes are TRBV3-1 (or the pseudogene TRBV3-2) and TRBJ1-4; TRBD1 matches at 9 bases. This CDR3 contains 15 residues. CDR1 and CDR2 (germline): LGHDT, YNNKEL (reference sequence). The junction had 9 bases not matched to a gene; V was cut back by 5 bases and J by 8 bases. The CDR3 DNA is TGTGCCAGCAGCGGACCCGGGACAGGGATCGAAAAACTGTTTTTT. It codes for CASSGPGTGIEKLFF.

CDR3 loop: CASSRGTVYEQYF. The CDR3 DNA follows: TGTGCCAGCAGCCGCGGGACAGTCTACGAGCAGTACTTC. This rearrangement joins TRBV11-2 to TRBJ2-7; possible D gene TRBD1, 7 bases. The CDR3 length is 13 residues. Trimming removed 5 bases at V and 3 bases at J, with 11 bases between. Germline V gene sequence: CDR1 SGHAT, CDR2 FQNNGV.

This chain links TRBV2 with TRBJ1-2; no clear D gene. Deletions cut 2 bases from V and 4 bases from J, with 14 bases between. Germline CDR1 SNHLY, CDR2 FYNNEI. CDR3 size: 15 residues. The CDR3 sequence is CASSEIGQAGYGYTF. The CDR3 DNA follows: TGTGCCAGCAGTGAAATAGGTCAGGCGGGCTATGGCTACACCTTC.